This TCR beta chain was sequenced for a study of cytomegalovirus exposure and HLA in healthy donors. Turning to the study itself: The approximately 120 validation repertoires, a later analysis reported, used the same platform as the 650 to 800 repertoires from the first cohort.

Only in-frame clones appear in the TCRdb table, and some are missing; sequencing was by immunoSEQ multiplex PCR. Here the sample spans roughly 170,000 clones, 65% to 85% being singletons. CDR1 and CDR2 from the germline V gene are SGHRS and YFSETQ. The CDR3 is 15 amino acids. The V end lost 4 bases, the J end lost 7 bases, and 17 bases lay between the germline ends. Study findings and constraints: Rare TCR sequences dominated, though some public TCRs recurred in many donors. According to a later analysis, TCR clusters from the first cohort tended to co-occur in the approximately 130 validation repertoires. The study listed 164 cytomegalovirus-associated TCR beta chains.

On this clone: The antigen is not known.

The sequencing sample was made of PBMCs. The chain joins TRBV5-1 to TRBJ2-2, with D possibly matching TRBD2 (5 bases). This TCR was sampled from a woman between 18 and 29 years old in good health and CMV-seropositive. CDR3 DNA: TGCGCCAGCAGCCCTAGCCCGGCGGACGGCGGGGAGCTGTTTTTT. Its translation is CASSPSPADGGELFF. Based on the CDR3 plus reference TRBV5-1 and TRBJ2-2, the full variable domain is KAGVTQTPRYLIKTRGQQVTLSCSPISGHRSVSWYQQTPGQGLQFLFEYFSETQRNKGNFPGRFSGRQFSNSRSEMNVSTLELGDSALYLCASSPSPADGGELFFGEGSRLTVL.